This TCR beta chain appears in the sequencing data of a study of blood T cell repertoires in COVID-19. Trimming pared 4 bases from V and 4 bases from J, leaving 17 bases between. The CDR3 has 15 amino acids. Germline V gives CDR1 SGHNT, CDR2 YYREEE (reference sequence). This table comes from immunoSEQ multiplex PCR, and its TCRdb copy is limited to in-frame clones, with some not included. In the table there are approximately 90,000 clones, roughly 86% of which are singletons. This receptor was taken from a human donor with acute or convalescent COVID-19. The donor label of this sample is uncertain. The chain carries TRBV5-4 and TRBJ1-1; tentatively, D is TRBD1 (5 bases). The sequenced sample was peripheral blood. DNA of the CDR3: TGTGCCAGCAGCCGCGCGGGGGTGGTGGGCACTGAAGCTTTCTTT. Its protein is CASSRAGVVGTEAFF. The variable domain in full, with the rest retrieved from reference TRBV5-4 and TRBJ1-1, is ETGVTQSPTHLIKTRGQQVTLRCSSQSGHNTVSWYQQALGQGPQFIFQYYREEENGRGNFPPRFSGLQFPNYSSELNVNALELDDSALYLCASSRAGVVGTEAFFGQGTRLTVV.